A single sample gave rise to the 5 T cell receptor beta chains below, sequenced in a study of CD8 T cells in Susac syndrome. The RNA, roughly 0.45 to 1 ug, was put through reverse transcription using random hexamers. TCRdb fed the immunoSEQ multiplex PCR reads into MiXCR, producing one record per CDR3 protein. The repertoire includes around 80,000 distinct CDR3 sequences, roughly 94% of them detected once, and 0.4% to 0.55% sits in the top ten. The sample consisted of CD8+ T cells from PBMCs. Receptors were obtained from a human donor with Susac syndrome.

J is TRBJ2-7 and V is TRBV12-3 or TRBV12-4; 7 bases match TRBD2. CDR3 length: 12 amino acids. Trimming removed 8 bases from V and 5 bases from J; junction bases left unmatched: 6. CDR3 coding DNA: TGTGCCAGCCTGGGGAGGGCCGACGAGCAGTACTTC. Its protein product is CASLGRADEQYF.

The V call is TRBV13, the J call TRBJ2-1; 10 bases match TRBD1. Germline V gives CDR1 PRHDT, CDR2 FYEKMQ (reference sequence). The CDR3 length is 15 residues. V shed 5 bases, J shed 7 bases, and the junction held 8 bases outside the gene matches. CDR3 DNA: TGTGCCAGCAGCCCTACGGGACAGGGGATTAATGAGCAGTTCTTC. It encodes CASSPTGQGINEQFF.

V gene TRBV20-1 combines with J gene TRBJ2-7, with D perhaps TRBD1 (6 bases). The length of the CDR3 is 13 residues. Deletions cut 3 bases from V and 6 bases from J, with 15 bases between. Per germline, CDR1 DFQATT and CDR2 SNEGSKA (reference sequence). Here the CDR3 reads CSARKGEQGEQYF. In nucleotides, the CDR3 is TGCAGTGCTAGGAAGGGGGAACAGGGCGAGCAGTACTTC.

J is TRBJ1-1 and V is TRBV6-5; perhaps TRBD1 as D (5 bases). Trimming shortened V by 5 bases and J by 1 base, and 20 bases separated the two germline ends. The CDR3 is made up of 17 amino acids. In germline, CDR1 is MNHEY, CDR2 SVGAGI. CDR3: CASSNRGRGVGNTEAFF. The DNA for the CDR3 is TGTGCCAGCAGTAACCGGGGTCGGGGCGTAGGGAACACTGAAGCTTTCTTT.

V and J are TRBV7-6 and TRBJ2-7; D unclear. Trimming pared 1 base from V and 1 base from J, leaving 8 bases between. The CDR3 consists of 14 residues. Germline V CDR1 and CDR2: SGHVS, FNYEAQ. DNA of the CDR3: TGTGCCAGCAGCTTAGGGGCTAGGTCCTACGAGCAGTACTTC. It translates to CASSLGARSYEQYF.